This T cell receptor beta chain comes out of a study of STAT3 mutations in large granular lymphocyte leukemia (dated by TCRdb to about 2019). About the study as a whole: In roughly half of the longitudinally sequenced T-LGLL patients, canonical activating STAT3 mutations were detected. One or more immunosuppressive therapy regimens were given to more than half of T-LGLL patients, and hematologic response was seen in around 36% of the treated patients. To reconstruct clonal hierarchy and dynamics, serial deep sequencing of TCRbeta CDR3 and STAT3 was performed in patients with T-cell large granular lymphocyte leukemia. Eighteen representative T-LGLL cases were selected from an initial cohort of approximately 200 LGL patients for longitudinal TCRbeta and STAT3 sequencing. Patients were sequenced at roughly 3.8 time points on average, with the number of samplings per patient ranging from 2 to 8. As controls within the study, a couple of patients with natural killer LGL leukemia were also sequenced longitudinally. The full study reports these points: Variable intervals between samplings and differing treatment regimens complicated linking therapy response to changes in TCR clonal burden. In several patients, dominant TCR clone burden exceeded STAT3 mutant burden, suggesting STAT3 mutation arose secondarily within a pre-expanded clone. Every T-LGLL patient showed at least one immunodominant TCRbeta clonotype, and about half showed multiple immunodominant subclonotypes. Because no samples were available when a clone first appeared, clonal expansion had to be inferred from samplings taken at other points. Since codominant clonotypes persisted in some patients, a small but highly pathogenic clone may have gone undetected. In about 30% of the 18 patients, TCR clonotype switching occurred after therapy, and every newly emerging clone was STAT3 wild type.

CDR1 and CDR2 (MDHEN, SYDVKM) derive from the germline V gene. The V end gives up 6 bases and the J end 2 bases, leaving 7 bases in the junction not matched to a gene. The CDR3 measures 15 amino acids from cysteine to phenylalanine. The only DNA kept is the CDR3, 45 bases in frame from the first base. With regard to this clone: Its antigen is unknown. There are no base qualities to consult, and no much larger clone falls within one base.

DNA was extracted from blood mononuclear cells, with the same DNA used for both TCR and STAT3 sequencing. An Illumina MiSeq was used to sequence the TCRbeta libraries, yielding an average of about 40,000 productive templates per sample. Using multiplex PCR amplification, the immunoSEQ assay generated the TCRbeta CDR3 libraries. On the study's bioinformatics: Following a previously defined approach, repertoire diversity was calculated, and values close to 0 point to extremely monoclonal samples. The source is immuneACCESS, and TCRdb retained only in-frame sequences with V and J called. Part of the clones is not carried over; for the studies checked, unresolved V genes explain less than half of this, and the remainder is unexplained. V and J calls and clone size are those listed in that table; D and trimming were worked out from the DNA. The sample data list about 2,600 clones, and 85% to 90% of these were observed just once. Jointly, the top ten make up approximately 90% of the sample.

The chain employs TRBV28 and TRBJ2-7; a stretch of 10 junction bases matches TRBD2. The sequence came from a woman in her 70s with T-cell large granular lymphocyte leukemia. Some clones in this sample may be carry-over from other donors' samples. The age is the age at diagnosis. Sequenced input: peripheral blood mononuclear cells. The DNA sequence is given as TGTGCCAGCAGACCAAGCGGGGGGGCCACCTACGAGCAGTACTTC. Protein translation: CASRPSGGATYEQYF.